This record looks at one T cell receptor (beta chain) sequence and its context. The V segment lost 4 bases and the J segment 7 bases; nucleotides outside the gene matches: 10. The V gene's germline CDR1 is SGHNT and CDR2 YYREEE (reference sequence). CDR3 size: 14 residues. Some clones are missing from TCRdb's copy, which holds only in-frame ones; the method was immunoSEQ multiplex PCR. Altogether about 94,000 clones are present, over 75% being singletons, with the ten largest covering under 4%. The data stem from a study of control samples from healthy donors and cancer patients. This receptor was obtained from a woman under 30 in good health. Sequenced material: blood. The V call is TRBV5-4, the J call TRBJ1-2; 7 nucleotides match TRBD1. Written as DNA, the CDR3 is TGTGCCAGCAGCCAGGTAGACAGGGAGTCTGGCTACACCTTC. It encodes CASSQVDRESGYTF.